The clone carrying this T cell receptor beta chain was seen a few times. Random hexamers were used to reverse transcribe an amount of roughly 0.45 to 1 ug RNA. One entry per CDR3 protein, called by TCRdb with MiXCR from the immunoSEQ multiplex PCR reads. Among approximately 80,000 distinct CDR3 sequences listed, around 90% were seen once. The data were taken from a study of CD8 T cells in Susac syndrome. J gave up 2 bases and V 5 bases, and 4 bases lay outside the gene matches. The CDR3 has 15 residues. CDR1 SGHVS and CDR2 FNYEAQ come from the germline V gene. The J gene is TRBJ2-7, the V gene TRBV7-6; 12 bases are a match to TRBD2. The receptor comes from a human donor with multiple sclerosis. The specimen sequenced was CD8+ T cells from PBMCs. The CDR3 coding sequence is TGTGCCAGCAGCGAACTAGCGGGGGGCCCCTACGAGCAGTACTTC. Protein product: CASSELAGGPYEQYF.